This T cell receptor beta chain is drawn from a study of OX40 agonist ivuxolimab in advanced cancers. Study results and caveats: Certain nonresponders likewise exhibited a low normalized T-cell clonal expansion.

Unmatched junction bases numbered 6, after V lost 5 bases and J lost 5 bases. Germline CDR1 is SGHAT and CDR2 is FQNNGV. The CDR3 is 14 amino acids. Worth noting for this clone: Its antigen is unidentified.

The protocol was immunoSEQ multiplex PCR, while the TCRdb copy is restricted to in-frame clones and leaves out a portion. Here the sample spans roughly 59,000 clones, 92% being singletons. The J gene is TRBJ1-2, the V gene TRBV11-2, with TRBD1 identical over 9 bases. This receptor was taken from an adult with an advanced solid tumor such as melanoma, head and neck, liver or kidney cancer. Specimen: CD4+ or CD8+ T cells sorted from blood, collected in a trial of the OX40 agonist ivuxolimab. Here the CDR3 DNA reads TGTGCCAGCAGCAAGGGACAGGGAAAATATGGCTACACCTTC. Encoded protein: CASSKGQGKYGYTF.